The clone carrying this T cell receptor (beta chain) has only a few counts. Antigen specificity is unknown. With 9 bases clipped from V and 9 bases from J, the junction kept 4 bases outside the gene matches. There are 11 residues in the CDR3. Per germline, CDR1 MNHEY and CDR2 SMNVEV (reference sequence). This record comes from a study of T cell repertoires in cytomegalovirus infection. MiXCR was run by TCRdb on the reads, yielding one entry per CDR3 protein. The table has about 830,000 distinct CDR3 sequences, less than 35% seen once. General study results and limits: Ex vivo, HLA-C-restricted CMV-specific TCR beta clonotypes prevailed over the rest of the response. CMV carriers with the relevant HLA were identified by cumulative public TCR beta family frequency.

The chain links TRBV27 to TRBJ2-4, with 8 positions matching TRBD1. Source: cultured CD8+ T cells from PBMCs, taken from culture after CMV antigen stimulation. This receptor was identified in a human donor in good health (CMV status not recorded). Some clones in this sample may be carry-over from other donors' samples. For the CDR3, the DNA is TGTGCCAGTCGACAGGGGTTCATTCAGTACTTC. It translates to CASRQGFIQYF.